This T cell receptor beta chain was obtained from a study of ipilimumab plus nivolumab after autologous stem cell transplantation. Of note for this clone: The germline gene is not matched at one end of the junction; a read error may be the cause.

Germline-derived CDR1 and CDR2 are MNHNS and SASEGT. CDR3 size: 15 residues. The assay was immunoSEQ multiplex PCR, and TCRdb's table has in-frame clones only and misses some. The sample has fewer than 30,000 clones; about 82% are singletons. The source material was PBMCs, sampled in a trial of ipilimumab plus nivolumab as post-transplant consolidation. The receptor was derived from a male donor with diffuse large B-cell lymphoma. The chain is built from TRBV6-1 and TRBJ1-6, with D maybe TRBD1 (5 bases). The CDR3 DNA is TGTGCCAGCAGGGAAGACAGCGCTAATAATTCACCCCTCCACTTT. It specifies CASREDSANNSPLHF.